This TCR beta chain stems from a study of siplizumab effects on memory and regulatory T cells. Study outcomes and limitations: The majority of clones, roughly 80-96% of proliferating CD4+ or CD8+ clones, lacked an assignable naive or memory phenotype. Few alloreactive clones mapped to unstimulated subsets.

The data were produced by immunoSEQ multiplex PCR, yet TCRdb's version contains in-frame clones alone and is incomplete. The sample holds more than 90,000 clones, about 94% seen once. From germline, CDR1 is MNHNY and CDR2 SVGAGI (reference sequence). There are 13 residues in the CDR3. J was trimmed by 3 bases and V by 5 bases; bases with no gene match: 3. With regard to this clone: Its antigen is not identified.

The sample taken for sequencing was non-Treg CD4+ T cells sorted from blood. The chain is built from TRBV6-6 and TRBJ2-7, with 8 bases aligning to TRBD1. The sequence was collected from a human donor in good health. CDR3 residues: CASSDRGFYEQYF. CDR3 nucleotides: TGTGCCAGCAGTGACAGGGGATTCTACGAGCAGTACTTC.